What follows are 21 T cell receptor beta chains derived from one specimen sequenced in a study of T cell changes during pregnancy in multiple sclerosis. This table comes from immunoSEQ multiplex PCR, and its TCRdb copy is limited to in-frame clones, with some not included. Of tens of thousands of clones listed, 80% to 95% are singletons. Sequencing used CD4+ T cells from peripheral blood mononuclear cells, obtained after pregnancy. The source of these receptors is a female donor in good health, enrolled as a control in a pregnancy study.

This chain connects TRBV4-2 to TRBJ1-2; D unresolved. Germline V gives CDR1 LGHNA, CDR2 YNFKEQ. The germline V and J ends were trimmed by 4 bases and 4 bases, with 13 bases remaining between them. This CDR3 has 14 residues. In nucleotides, the CDR3 is TGTGCCAGCAGCCCAGAAACAGTTTCCTATGGCTACACCTTC. Amino acids: CASSPETVSYGYTF.

The J gene is TRBJ2-7, the V gene TRBV29-1, with 11 bases fitting TRBD2. The germline V gene encodes CDR1 SQVTM and CDR2 ANQGSEA. V shed 6 bases and J 3 bases; nucleotides not matched to a gene: 10. The CDR3 is 15 residues long. CDR3 in amino acids: CSVPTKTSGSYEQYF. The DNA of the CDR3 is TGCAGCGTCCCCACCAAAACTAGCGGGAGCTACGAGCAGTACTTC.

This chain joins TRBV15 and TRBJ2-3; TRBD2 matches at 7 bases. Trimming took 0 bases from V and 2 from J; bases not matched to a gene: 8. The germline CDR1 and CDR2 sequences are LNHNV and YYDKDF (reference sequence). There are 17 residues in the CDR3. In nucleotides, the CDR3 is TGTGCCACCAGCAGAGAGGAGGCCGGGAGGACCACAGATACGCAGTATTTT. Its translation is CATSREEAGRTTDTQYF. The full variable domain, in which reference TRBV15 and TRBJ2-3 provide the parts outside the CDR3, is DAMVIQNPRYQVTQFGKPVTLSCSQTLNHNVMYWYQQKSSQAPKLLFHYYDKDFNNEADTPDNFQSRRPNTSFCFLDIRSPGLGDTAMYLCATSREEAGRTTDTQYFGPGTRLTVL.

This chain links TRBV5-6 with TRBJ2-3, with 11 bases matching TRBD2. Looked up from germline, CDR1 is SGHDT and CDR2 is YYEEEE. The CDR3 consists of 16 residues. Trimming cost V 6 bases and J 4 bases; bases outside gene matches: 10. CDR3 sequence: CASTPSGTSGADTQYF. CDR3 nucleotide sequence: TGTGCCAGCACCCCTTCCGGGACTAGCGGAGCAGATACGCAGTATTTT. Combining the CDR3 with reference TRBV5-6 and TRBJ2-3 gives the whole variable domain DAGVTQSPTHLIKTRGQQVTLRCSPKSGHDTVSWYQQALGQGPQFIFQYYEEEERQRGNFPDRFSGHQFPNYSSELNVNALLLGDSALYLCASTPSGTSGADTQYFGPGTRLTVL.

The gene calls are TRBV7-9 and TRBJ2-7; 9 nucleotides match TRBD2. The germline CDR1 and CDR2 sequences are SEHNR and FQNEAQ (reference sequence). The CDR3 sequence is 16 residues long. The junction had 12 bases not matched to a gene; V was cut back by 5 bases and J by 4 bases. The chain's CDR3 is CASSQHGGGRVYEQYF. The CDR3 region has the DNA TGTGCCAGCAGCCAACACGGGGGCGGGAGGGTATACGAGCAGTACTTC.

This chain connects TRBV27 to TRBJ1-1, with TRBD1 as a possible D gene (6 bases). Germline V gene lookup returns CDR1 MNHEY and CDR2 SMNVEV (reference sequence). The CDR3 runs to 12 residues. Trimming stripped 10 bases from V and 1 base from J, with 10 bases between. The CDR3 loop reads CATGTRNTEAFF. In DNA form, the CDR3 reads TGTGCCACCGGGACAAGGAACACTGAAGCTTTCTTT.

This sequence joins TRBV28 and TRBJ2-7; D might be TRBD2 (6 bases). The germline V gene has CDR1 MDHEN and CDR2 SYDVKM. This CDR3 is 15 amino acids long. V gave up 6 bases and J gave up 0 bases, with 15 bases separating them. The CDR3 coding sequence is TGTGCCAGCAGCCCCGCGGGACTCAGCTCCTACGAGCAGTACTTC. This sequence encodes CASSPAGLSSYEQYF.

Only one count was recorded for this clone. The gene calls are TRBV27 and TRBJ2-7; possible D gene TRBD2, 5 bases. Germline values: CDR1 MNHEY, CDR2 SMNVEV (reference sequence). Trimming left V 5 bases short and J 3 bases short, with 11 bases between. This CDR3 has 13 residues. In nucleotides, the CDR3 is TGTGCCAGCAGTCTTAATCGGGGCTACGAGCAGTACTTC. Encoded protein: CASSLNRGYEQYF.

As concerns this clone: Relative to the germline gene, one junction end is altered; a read error may explain this. The rearrangement links TRBV7-9 to TRBJ2-3; 12 bases map to TRBD2. Germline V lookup: CDR1 SEHNR, CDR2 FQNEAQ (reference sequence). This CDR3 contains 15 residues. The CDR3: CASSLAGGSTDTQYF. The CDR3 DNA sequence: TGTGCCAGCAGCCTAGCGGGAGGGAGCACAGATACGCAGTATTTT. The full variable domain, its missing parts supplied by reference TRBV7-9 and TRBJ2-3, is DTGVSQNPRHKITKRGQNVTFRCDPISEHNRLYWYRQTLGQGPEFLTYFQNEAQLEKSRLLSDRFSAERPKGSFSTLEIQRTEQGDSAMYLCASSLAGGSTDTQYFGPGTRLTVL.

The sample holds a few counts of this clone. V is TRBV5-5 and J is TRBJ2-3, with D possibly matching TRBD2 (6 bases). The V gene lost 4 bases and the J gene lost 7 bases, with 10 bases spanning the gap. Germline V gene data show CDR1 as SGHKS and CDR2 as YYEKEE (reference sequence). This CDR3 is 12 amino acids long. CDR3 coding DNA: TGTGCCAGCAGCGGAGGACTAAATACGCAGTATTTT. This translates into CASSGGLNTQYF.

This clone was detected once. The chain combines TRBV6-5 with TRBJ2-6; D possibly corresponds to TRBD1 (6 bases). There are 15 residues in the CDR3. Germline lookup yields CDR1 MNHEY and CDR2 SVGAGI. Trimming took 5 bases from V and 12 from J, leaving 20 bases between them. The CDR3 spells CASSSLQGTYPVLTF. DNA for the CDR3: TGTGCCAGCAGTAGTCTACAGGGCACCTACCCCGTCCTGACTTTC.

This sequence joins TRBV11-2 and TRBJ2-7, with D possibly TRBD2 on 6 matching bases. The CDR3 is 15 amino acids. The V gene lost 4 bases and the J gene lost 0 bases, with 13 bases spanning the gap. Germline assignment: CDR1 SGHAT and CDR2 FQNNGV. CDR3 nucleotides: TGTGCCAGCAGCTGGGGGGTTGGCTTCTCCTACGAGCAGTACTTC. Encoded protein: CASSWGVGFSYEQYF.

CDR3 nucleotides: TGTGCCACCAGCAGAGACCCGGGGAATACGCAGTATTTT. Its translation is CATSRDPGNTQYF. The V call is TRBV15, the J call TRBJ2-3; possible D gene TRBD2, 5 bases. V lost 0 bases and J lost 7, with 8 bases in between. Germline V CDR1 and CDR2: LNHNV, YYDKDF (reference sequence). This CDR3 has 13 residues.

The chain joins TRBV28 to TRBJ1-1; TRBD1 is a possible D gene (5 bases). Trimming removed 3 bases from V and 5 bases from J, with 13 bases in between. The CDR3 length is 14 residues. Germline CDR1 reads MDHEN; CDR2 reads SYDVKM. In nucleotides, the CDR3 is TGTGCCAGCAGTTTTAGGGGCGCTGGGACTGAAGCTTTCTTT. As protein: CASSFRGAGTEAFF. The full variable domain, completed using reference TRBV28 and TRBJ1-1, is DVKVTQSSRYLVKRTGEKVFLECVQDMDHENMFWYRQDPGLGLRLIYFSYDVKMKEKGDIPEGYSVSREKKERFSLILESASTNQTSMYLCASSFRGAGTEAFFGQGTRLTVV.

The gene calls are TRBV18 and TRBJ2-2; 7 nucleotides agree with TRBD2. Germline trimming cut 0 bases from V and 4 bases from J; bases unmatched to any gene: 14. CDR1 and CDR2 (germline): KGHSH, LQKENI. There are 19 residues in the CDR3. CDR3 sequence reads: CASSPPNSGLVRGTGELFF. The CDR3 DNA reads as TGTGCCAGCTCACCACCCAATAGCGGGCTAGTCCGGGGCACCGGGGAGCTGTTTTTT.

V usage is TRBV10-3 and J usage is TRBJ1-3; D call uncertain. The CDR3 loop spans 15 amino acids. Germline V gene data show CDR1 as ENHRY and CDR2 as SYGVKD. V shed 3 bases and J shed 0 bases, with 9 bases lying between them. DNA of the CDR3: TGTGCCATCAGTGAAGACGGCGGCTCTGGAAACACCATATATTTT. Protein: CAISEDGGSGNTIYF.

The gene calls are TRBV4-1 and TRBJ2-7; 9 bases agree with TRBD1. The CDR3 spans 17 residues. Germline V gene sequence: CDR1 MGHRA, CDR2 YSYEKL. The ends lost 2 bases at V and 4 bases at J; junction bases unmatched: 12. The CDR3 region is CASSQPPTGGFGYEQYF. CDR3 DNA sequence: TGCGCCAGCAGCCAACCGCCCACAGGGGGCTTTGGATACGAGCAGTACTTC.

The V and J genes are TRBV9 and TRBJ2-1; perhaps TRBD2 as D (6 bases). There are 13 residues in the CDR3. Trimming cost V 0 bases and J 10 bases, with 11 bases left between them. CDR1 is SGDLS and CDR2 is YYNGEE in the germline V gene. The CDR3 coding sequence is TGTGCCAGCAGCGTAGTGCGGGCGGGAGAGCAGTTCTTC. Protein sequence: CASSVVRAGEQFF. The full variable domain, in which reference TRBV9 and TRBJ2-1 provide the parts outside the CDR3, is DSGVTQTPKHLITATGQRVTLRCSPRSGDLSVYWYQQSLDQGLQFLIQYYNGEERAKGNILERFSAQQFPDLHSELNLSSLELGDSALYFCASSVVRAGEQFFGPGTRLTVL.

As for this clone: Compared with germline, one end of the junction differs, possibly owing to a read error. V is TRBV7-9 and J is TRBJ2-7; TRBD1 might be the D (5 bases). There are 14 residues in the CDR3. Germline V gene sequence: CDR1 SEHNR, CDR2 FQNEAQ (reference sequence). The CDR3 protein is CASSYSQASSEQYF. The CDR3 bases are TGTGCCAGCAGCTATTCACAGGCATCCTCCGAGCAGTACTTC.

The chain employs TRBV7-2 and TRBJ1-2; D call uncertain. Germline assignment: CDR1 SGHTA and CDR2 FQGNSA. The V end lost 8 bases, the J end lost 6 bases, and 22 bases lay between the germline ends. CDR3 length: 15 residues. The CDR3 is CASLGRGASLNGYTF. CDR3 DNA sequence: TGTGCCAGCCTGGGCCGGGGTGCGAGCCTCAATGGCTACACCTTC.

This clone was detected once. V usage is TRBV5-1 and J usage is TRBJ2-1; D uncertain. CDR1 and CDR2 from the germline V gene are SGHRS and YFSETQ. The CDR3 sequence is 14 residues long. The V end was cut by 0 bases, the J end by 1 base, with 5 bases between. For the CDR3, the DNA is TGCGCCAGCAGCTTGGCACTTTCCTACAATGAGCAGTTCTTC. Protein sequence: CASSLALSYNEQFF.